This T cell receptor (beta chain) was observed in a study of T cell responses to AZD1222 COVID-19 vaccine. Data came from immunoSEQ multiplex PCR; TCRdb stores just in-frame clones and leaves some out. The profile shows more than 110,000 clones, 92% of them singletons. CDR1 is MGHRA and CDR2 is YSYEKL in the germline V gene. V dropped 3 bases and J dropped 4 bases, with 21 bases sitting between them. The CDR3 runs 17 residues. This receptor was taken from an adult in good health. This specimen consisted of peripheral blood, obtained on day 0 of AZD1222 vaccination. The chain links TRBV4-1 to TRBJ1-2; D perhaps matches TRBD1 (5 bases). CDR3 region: CASSQEATAQPAYGYTF. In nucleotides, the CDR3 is TGCGCCAGCAGCCAGGAAGCGACAGCTCAACCCGCCTATGGCTACACCTTC.